The present T cell receptor (beta chain) was sequenced within a study of T cells in Graves' hyperthyroidism and ophthalmopathy. There were TCR beta CDR3 regions amplified from RNA transcripts. The HTBI primer set was used in a first-round RT-PCR of the TCR CDR3. TCRdb itself ran the multiplex PCR reads through MiXCR, one entry per CDR3 protein. The table shows a few hundred thousand distinct CDR3 sequences, with 18% occurring only once. Germline CDR1 is LGHNA and CDR2 is YSLEER. The J segment lost 5 bases and the V segment lost 0 bases, leaving 11 bases of the junction unmatched. The CDR3 is 17 amino acids.

The sequence was obtained from a man aged 18-30 years with Graves' ophthalmopathy. V and J are TRBV4-3 and TRBJ2-7; 9 nucleotides agree with TRBD1. Sample: blood. The CDR3 protein is CASSQENQWTGDNEQYF. The CDR3 coding sequence is TGCGCCAGCAGCCAAGAAAACCAGTGGACAGGGGACAACGAGCAGTACTTC.